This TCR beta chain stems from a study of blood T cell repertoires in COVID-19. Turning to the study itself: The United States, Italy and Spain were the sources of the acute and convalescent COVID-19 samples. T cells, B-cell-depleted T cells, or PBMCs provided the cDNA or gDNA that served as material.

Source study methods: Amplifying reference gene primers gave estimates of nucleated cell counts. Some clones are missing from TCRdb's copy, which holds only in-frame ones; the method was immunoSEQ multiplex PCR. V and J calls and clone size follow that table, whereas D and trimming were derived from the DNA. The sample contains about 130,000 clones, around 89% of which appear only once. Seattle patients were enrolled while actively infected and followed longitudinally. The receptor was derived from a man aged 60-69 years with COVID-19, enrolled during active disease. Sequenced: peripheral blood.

The CDR3 coding sequence is TGTGCAAGTCGCGCAAGGGGACAGGGGGCGCGGGACTATGGCTACACCTTC. Protein product: CASRARGQGARDYGYTF. The rearrangement uses TRBV12-2 and TRBJ1-2; TRBD1 is the table's D call, not checked against the DNA. TRBV12-2 is marked as a pseudogene. The CDR3 loop spans 17 amino acids.